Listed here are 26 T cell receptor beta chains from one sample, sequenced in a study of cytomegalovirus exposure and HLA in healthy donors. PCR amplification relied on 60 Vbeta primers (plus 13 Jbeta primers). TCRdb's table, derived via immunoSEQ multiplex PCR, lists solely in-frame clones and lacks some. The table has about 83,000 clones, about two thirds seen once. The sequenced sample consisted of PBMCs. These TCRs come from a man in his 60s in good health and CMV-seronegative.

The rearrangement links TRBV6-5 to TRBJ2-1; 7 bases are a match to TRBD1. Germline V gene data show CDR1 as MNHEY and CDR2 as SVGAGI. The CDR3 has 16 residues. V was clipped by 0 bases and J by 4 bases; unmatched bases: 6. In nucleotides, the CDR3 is TGTGCCAGCAGTTACTCGACGAGACAGGGATACAATGAGCAGTTCTTC. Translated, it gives CASSYSTRQGYNEQFF.

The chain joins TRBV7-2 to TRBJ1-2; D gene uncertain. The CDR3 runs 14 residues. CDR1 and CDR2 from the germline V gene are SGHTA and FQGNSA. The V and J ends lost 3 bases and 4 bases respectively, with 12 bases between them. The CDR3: CASSFDLPPYGYTF. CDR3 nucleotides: TGTGCCAGCAGCTTTGATCTACCCCCCTATGGCTACACCTTC.

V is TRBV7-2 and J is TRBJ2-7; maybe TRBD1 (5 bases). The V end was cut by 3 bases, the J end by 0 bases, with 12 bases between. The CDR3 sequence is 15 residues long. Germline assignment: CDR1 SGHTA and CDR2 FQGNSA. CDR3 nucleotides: TGTGCCAGCAGCTTCCCTACGCAGGGCTCCTACGAGCAGTACTTC. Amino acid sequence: CASSFPTQGSYEQYF. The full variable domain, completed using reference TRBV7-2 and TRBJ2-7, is GAGVSQSPSNKVTEKGKDVELRCDPISGHTALYWYRQSLGQGLEFLIYFQGNSAPDKSGLPSDRFSAERTGGSVSTLTIQRTQQEDSAVYLCASSFPTQGSYEQYFGPGTRLTVT.

The CDR3 reads CASSRGGGAYEQYF. CDR3 nucleotides: TGCGCCAGCAGCCGAGGCGGGGGGGCCTACGAGCAGTACTTC. The gene calls are TRBV4-3 and TRBJ2-7, with 9 bases lining up with TRBD2. The trim removed 4 bases at V and 2 bases at J, leaving 3 bases unmatched. The CDR3 extends over 14 amino acids. Germline V gives CDR1 LGHNA, CDR2 YSLEER.

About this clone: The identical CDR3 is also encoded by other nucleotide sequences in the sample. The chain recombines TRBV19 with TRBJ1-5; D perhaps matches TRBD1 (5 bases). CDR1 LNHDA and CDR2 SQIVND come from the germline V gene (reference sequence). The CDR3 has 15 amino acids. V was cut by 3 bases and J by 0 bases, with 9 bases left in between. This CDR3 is CASSIGTHSNQPQHF. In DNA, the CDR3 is TGTGCCAGTAGTATCGGGACTCATAGCAATCAGCCCCAGCATTTT.

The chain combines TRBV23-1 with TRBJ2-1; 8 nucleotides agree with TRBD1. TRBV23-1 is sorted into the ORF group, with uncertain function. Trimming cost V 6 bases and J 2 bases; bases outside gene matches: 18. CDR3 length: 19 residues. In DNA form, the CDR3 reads TGCGCCAGCAGCCCGATCGGACAGGGCAATGGATTCGCCTACAATGAGCAGTTCTTC. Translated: CASSPIGQGNGFAYNEQFF.

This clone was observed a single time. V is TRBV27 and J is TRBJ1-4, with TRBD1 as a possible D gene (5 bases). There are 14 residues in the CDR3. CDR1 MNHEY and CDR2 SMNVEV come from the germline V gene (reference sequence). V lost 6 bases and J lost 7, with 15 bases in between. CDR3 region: CASRPQGRGEKLFF. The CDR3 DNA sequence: TGTGCCAGCAGACCCCAGGGTAGGGGTGAAAAACTGTTTTTT. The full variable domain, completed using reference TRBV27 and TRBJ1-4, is EAQVTQNPRYLITVTGKKLTVTCSQNMNHEYMSWYRQDPGLGLRQIYYSMNVEVTDKGDVPEGYKVSRKEKRNFPLILESPSPNQTSLYFCASRPQGRGEKLFFGSGTQLSVL.

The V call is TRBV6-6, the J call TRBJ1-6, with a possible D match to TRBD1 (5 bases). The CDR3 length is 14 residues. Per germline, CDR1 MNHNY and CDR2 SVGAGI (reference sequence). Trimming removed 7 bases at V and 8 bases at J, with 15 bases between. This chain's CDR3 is CASTLTGRYSPLHF. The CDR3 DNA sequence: TGTGCCAGCACCCTCACAGGACGGTATTCACCCCTCCACTTT.

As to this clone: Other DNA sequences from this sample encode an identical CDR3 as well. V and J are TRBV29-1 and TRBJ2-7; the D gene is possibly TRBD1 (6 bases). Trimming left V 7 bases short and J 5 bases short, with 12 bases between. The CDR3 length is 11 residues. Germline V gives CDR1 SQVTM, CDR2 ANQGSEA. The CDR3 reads CSASWGHEQYF. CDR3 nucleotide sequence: TGCAGCGCAAGCTGGGGGCACGAGCAGTACTTC.

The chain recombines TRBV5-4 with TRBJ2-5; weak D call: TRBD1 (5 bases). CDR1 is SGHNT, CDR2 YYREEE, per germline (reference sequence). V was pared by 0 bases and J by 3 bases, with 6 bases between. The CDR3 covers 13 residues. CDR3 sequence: CASSLEGEETQYF. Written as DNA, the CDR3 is TGTGCCAGCAGCTTGGAAGGGGAAGAGACCCAGTACTTC.

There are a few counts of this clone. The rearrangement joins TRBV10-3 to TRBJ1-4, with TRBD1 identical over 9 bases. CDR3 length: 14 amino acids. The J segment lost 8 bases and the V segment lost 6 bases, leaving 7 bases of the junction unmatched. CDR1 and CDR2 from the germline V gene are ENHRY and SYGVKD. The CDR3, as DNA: TGTGCCATCAGCCCGGGACAGGGTCAGGAAAAACTGTTTTTT. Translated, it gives CAISPGQGQEKLFF.

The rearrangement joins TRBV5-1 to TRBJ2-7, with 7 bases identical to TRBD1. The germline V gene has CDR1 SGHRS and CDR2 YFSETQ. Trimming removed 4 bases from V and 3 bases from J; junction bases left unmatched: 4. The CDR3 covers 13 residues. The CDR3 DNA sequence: TGCGCCAGCAGCCGGGACAGCCACTACGAGCAGTACTTC. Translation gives CASSRDSHYEQYF.

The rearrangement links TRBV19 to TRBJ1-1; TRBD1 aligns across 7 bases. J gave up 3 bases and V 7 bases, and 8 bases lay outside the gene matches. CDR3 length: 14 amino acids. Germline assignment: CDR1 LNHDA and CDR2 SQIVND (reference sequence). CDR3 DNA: TGTGCCAGTAAACCGGGACAGAAGCACACTGAAGCTTTCTTT. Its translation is CASKPGQKHTEAFF. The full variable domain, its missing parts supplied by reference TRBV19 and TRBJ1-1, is DGGITQSPKYLFRKEGQNVTLSCEQNLNHDAMYWYRQDPGQGLRLIYYSQIVNDFQKGDIAEGYSVSREKKESFPLTVTSAQKNPTAFYLCASKPGQKHTEAFFGQGTRLTVV.

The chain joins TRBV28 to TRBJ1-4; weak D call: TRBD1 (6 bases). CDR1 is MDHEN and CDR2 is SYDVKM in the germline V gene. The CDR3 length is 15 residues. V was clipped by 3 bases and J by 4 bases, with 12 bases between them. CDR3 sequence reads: CASSLWTEHNEKLFF. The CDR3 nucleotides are TGTGCCAGCAGTTTGTGGACAGAACATAATGAAAAACTGTTTTTT. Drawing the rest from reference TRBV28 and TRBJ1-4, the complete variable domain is DVKVTQSSRYLVKRTGEKVFLECVQDMDHENMFWYRQDPGLGLRLIYFSYDVKMKEKGDIPEGYSVSREKKERFSLILESASTNQTSMYLCASSLWTEHNEKLFFGSGTQLSVL.

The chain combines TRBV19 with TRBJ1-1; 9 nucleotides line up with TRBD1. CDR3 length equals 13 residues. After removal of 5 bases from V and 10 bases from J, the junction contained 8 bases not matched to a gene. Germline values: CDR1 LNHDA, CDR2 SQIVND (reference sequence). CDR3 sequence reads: CASSVGQGPPAFF. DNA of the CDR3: TGTGCCAGTAGTGTAGGACAGGGGCCACCAGCTTTCTTT.

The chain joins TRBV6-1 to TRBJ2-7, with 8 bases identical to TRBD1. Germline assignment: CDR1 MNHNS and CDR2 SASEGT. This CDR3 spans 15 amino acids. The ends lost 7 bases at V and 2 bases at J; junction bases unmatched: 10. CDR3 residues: CASTKTPGQAYEQYF. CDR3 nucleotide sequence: TGTGCCAGCACCAAAACGCCGGGACAGGCCTACGAGCAGTACTTC.

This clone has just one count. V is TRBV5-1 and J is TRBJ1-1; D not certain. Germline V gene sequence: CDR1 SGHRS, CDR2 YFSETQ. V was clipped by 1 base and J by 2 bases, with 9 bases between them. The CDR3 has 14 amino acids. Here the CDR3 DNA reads TGCGCCAGCAGCTTGCAGGCGACCAACACTGAAGCTTTCTTT. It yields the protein CASSLQATNTEAFF. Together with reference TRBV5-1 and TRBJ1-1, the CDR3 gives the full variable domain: KAGVTQTPRYLIKTRGQQVTLSCSPISGHRSVSWYQQTPGQGLQFLFEYFSETQRNKGNFPGRFSGRQFSNSRSEMNVSTLELGDSALYLCASSLQATNTEAFFGQGTRLTVV.

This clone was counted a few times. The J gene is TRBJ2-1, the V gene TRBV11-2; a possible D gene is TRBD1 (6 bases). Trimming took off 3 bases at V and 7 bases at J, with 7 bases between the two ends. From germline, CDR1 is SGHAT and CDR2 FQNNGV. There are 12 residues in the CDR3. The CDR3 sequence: CASSFDRNEQFF. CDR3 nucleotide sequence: TGTGCCAGCAGCTTTGACAGGAATGAGCAGTTCTTC.

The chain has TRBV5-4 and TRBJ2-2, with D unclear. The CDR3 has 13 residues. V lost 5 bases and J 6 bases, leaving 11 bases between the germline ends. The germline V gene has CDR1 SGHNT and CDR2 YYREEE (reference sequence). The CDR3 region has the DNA TGTGCCAGCAGGACAACGTTGGCCGGGGAGCTGTTTTTT. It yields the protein CASRTTLAGELFF.

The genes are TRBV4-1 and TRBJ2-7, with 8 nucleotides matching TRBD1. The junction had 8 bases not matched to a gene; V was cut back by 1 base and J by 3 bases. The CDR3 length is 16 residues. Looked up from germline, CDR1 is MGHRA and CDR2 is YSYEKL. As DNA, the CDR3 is TGCGCCAGCAGCCAAGGTCGGGACAGGACTTACTACGAGCAGTACTTC. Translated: CASSQGRDRTYYEQYF.

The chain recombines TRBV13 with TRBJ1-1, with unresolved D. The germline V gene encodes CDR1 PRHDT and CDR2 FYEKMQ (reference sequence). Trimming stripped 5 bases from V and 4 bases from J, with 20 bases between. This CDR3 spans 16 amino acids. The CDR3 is CASSPTASGEATEAFF. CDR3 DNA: TGTGCCAGCAGCCCAACCGCGTCCGGGGAGGCCACTGAAGCTTTCTTT.

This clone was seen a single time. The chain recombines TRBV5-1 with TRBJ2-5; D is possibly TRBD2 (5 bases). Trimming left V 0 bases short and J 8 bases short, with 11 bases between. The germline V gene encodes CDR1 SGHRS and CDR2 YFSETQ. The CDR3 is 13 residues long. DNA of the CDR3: TGCGCCAGCAGCTTGGCGGGGAAGAGCACCCAGTACTTC. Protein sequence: CASSLAGKSTQYF.

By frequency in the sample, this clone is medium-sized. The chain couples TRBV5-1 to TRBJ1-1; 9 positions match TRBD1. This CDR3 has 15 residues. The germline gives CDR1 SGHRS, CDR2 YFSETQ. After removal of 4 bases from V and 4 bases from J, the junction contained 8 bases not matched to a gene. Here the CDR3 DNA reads TGCGCCAGCAGCCCAGTTCGACAGGGGGGCACTGAAGCTTTCTTT. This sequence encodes CASSPVRQGGTEAFF. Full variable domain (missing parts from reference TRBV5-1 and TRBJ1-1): KAGVTQTPRYLIKTRGQQVTLSCSPISGHRSVSWYQQTPGQGLQFLFEYFSETQRNKGNFPGRFSGRQFSNSRSEMNVSTLELGDSALYLCASSPVRQGGTEAFFGQGTRLTVV.

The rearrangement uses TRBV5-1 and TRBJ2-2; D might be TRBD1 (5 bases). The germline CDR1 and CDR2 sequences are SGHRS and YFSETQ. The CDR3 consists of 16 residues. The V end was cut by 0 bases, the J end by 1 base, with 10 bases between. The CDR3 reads CASSLEPTVNTGELFF. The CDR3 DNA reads TGCGCCAGCAGCTTGGAGCCGACAGTGAACACCGGGGAGCTGTTTTTT. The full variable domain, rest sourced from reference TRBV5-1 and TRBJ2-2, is KAGVTQTPRYLIKTRGQQVTLSCSPISGHRSVSWYQQTPGQGLQFLFEYFSETQRNKGNFPGRFSGRQFSNSRSEMNVSTLELGDSALYLCASSLEPTVNTGELFFGEGSRLTVL.

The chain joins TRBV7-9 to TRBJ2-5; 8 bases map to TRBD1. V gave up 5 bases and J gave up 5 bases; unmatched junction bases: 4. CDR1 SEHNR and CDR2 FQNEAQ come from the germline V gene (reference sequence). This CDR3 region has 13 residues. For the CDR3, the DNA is TGTGCCAGCAGCGGCAGACAGGGGGAGACCCAGTACTTC. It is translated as CASSGRQGETQYF.

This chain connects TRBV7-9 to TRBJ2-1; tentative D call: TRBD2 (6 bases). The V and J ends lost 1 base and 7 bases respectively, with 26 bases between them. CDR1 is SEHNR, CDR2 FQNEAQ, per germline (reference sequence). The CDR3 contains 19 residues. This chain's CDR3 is CASSLGWNLWGTSGNEQFF. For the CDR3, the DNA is TGTGCCAGCAGCTTAGGGTGGAATCTCTGGGGGACGAGCGGGAATGAGCAGTTCTTC.